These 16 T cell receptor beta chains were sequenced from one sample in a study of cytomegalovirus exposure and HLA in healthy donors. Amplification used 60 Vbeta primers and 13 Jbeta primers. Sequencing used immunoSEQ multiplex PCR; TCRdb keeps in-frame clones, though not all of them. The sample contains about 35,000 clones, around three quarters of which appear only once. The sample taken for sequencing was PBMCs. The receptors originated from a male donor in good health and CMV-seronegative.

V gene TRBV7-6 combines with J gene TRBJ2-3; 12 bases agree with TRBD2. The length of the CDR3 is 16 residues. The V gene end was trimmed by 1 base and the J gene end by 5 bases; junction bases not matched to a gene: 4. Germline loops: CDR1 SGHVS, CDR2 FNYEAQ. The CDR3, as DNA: TGTGCCAGCAGCTTAGGACTAGCGGGAGAATTAGATACGCAGTATTTT. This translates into CASSLGLAGELDTQYF.

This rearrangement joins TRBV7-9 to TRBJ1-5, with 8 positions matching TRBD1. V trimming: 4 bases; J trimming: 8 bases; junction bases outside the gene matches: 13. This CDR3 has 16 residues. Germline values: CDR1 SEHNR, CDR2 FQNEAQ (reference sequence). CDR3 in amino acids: CASSSWTGRWSEPQHF. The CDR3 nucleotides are TGTGCCAGCAGCTCTTGGACAGGGCGGTGGAGCGAGCCCCAGCATTTT.

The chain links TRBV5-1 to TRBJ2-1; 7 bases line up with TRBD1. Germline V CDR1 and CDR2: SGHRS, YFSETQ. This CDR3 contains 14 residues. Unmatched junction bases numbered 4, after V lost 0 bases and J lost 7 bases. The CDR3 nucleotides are TGCGCCAGCAGCTTGGCGAACAGGGGAAATGAGCAGTTCTTC. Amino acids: CASSLANRGNEQFF.

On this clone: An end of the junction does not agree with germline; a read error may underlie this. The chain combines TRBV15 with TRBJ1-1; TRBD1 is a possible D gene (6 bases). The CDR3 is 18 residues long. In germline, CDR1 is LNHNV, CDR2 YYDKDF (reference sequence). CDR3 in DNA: TGTGCCACCAGCAAAGGGCCGCCCCAAAGGGGTAGGGACACTGAAACTTTCTTT. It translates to CATSKGPPQRGRDTETFF.

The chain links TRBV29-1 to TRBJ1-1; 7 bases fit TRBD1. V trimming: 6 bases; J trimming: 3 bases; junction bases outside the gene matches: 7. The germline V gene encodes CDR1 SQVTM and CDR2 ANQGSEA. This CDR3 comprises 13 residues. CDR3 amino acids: CSVAARGDTEAFF. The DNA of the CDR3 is TGCAGCGTGGCTGCCAGGGGGGACACTGAAGCTTTCTTT.

For the CDR3, the DNA is TGTGCCAGCAGCTACAGGGGCAATCAGCCCCAGCATTTT. This sequence encodes CASSYRGNQPQHF. The genes are TRBV28 and TRBJ1-5, with D possibly TRBD1 on 6 matching bases. Trimming shortened V by 6 bases and J by 2 bases, and 8 bases separated the two germline ends. The germline CDR1 and CDR2 sequences are MDHEN and SYDVKM. This CDR3 is built from 13 residues.

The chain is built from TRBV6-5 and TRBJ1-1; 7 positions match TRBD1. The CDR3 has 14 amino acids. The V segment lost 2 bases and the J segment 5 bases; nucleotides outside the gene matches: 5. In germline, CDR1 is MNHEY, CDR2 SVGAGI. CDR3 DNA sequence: TGTGCCAGCAGTTACAGGGGGCTGGGGACTGAAGCTTTCTTT. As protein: CASSYRGLGTEAFF.

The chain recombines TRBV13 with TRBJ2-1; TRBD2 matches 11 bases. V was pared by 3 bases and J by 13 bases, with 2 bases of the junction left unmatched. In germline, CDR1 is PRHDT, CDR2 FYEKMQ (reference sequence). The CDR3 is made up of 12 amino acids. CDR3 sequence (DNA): TGTGCCAGCAGCTTCCTAGCGGGGGGCCAGTTCTTC. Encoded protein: CASSFLAGGQFF.

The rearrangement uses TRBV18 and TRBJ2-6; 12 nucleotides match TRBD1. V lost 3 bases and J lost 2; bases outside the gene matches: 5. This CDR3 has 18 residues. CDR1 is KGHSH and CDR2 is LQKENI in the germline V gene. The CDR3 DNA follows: TGTGCCAGCTCACCGCCGGGACAGGGGGCTGCTGGGGCCAACGTCCTGACTTTC. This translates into CASSPPGQGAAGANVLTF.

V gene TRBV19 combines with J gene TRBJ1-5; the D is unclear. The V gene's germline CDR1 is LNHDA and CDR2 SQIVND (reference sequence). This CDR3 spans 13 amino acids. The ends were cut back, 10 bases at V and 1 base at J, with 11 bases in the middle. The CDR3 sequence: CATIGQSNQPQHF. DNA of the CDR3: TGTGCCACAATTGGGCAGAGCAATCAGCCCCAGCATTTT.

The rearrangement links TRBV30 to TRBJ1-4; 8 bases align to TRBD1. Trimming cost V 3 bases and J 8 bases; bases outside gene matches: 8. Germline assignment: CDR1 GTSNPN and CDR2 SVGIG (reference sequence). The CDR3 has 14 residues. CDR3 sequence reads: CAWRWRQGAEKLFF. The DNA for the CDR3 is TGTGCCTGGAGATGGCGCCAGGGGGCGGAAAAACTGTTTTTT.

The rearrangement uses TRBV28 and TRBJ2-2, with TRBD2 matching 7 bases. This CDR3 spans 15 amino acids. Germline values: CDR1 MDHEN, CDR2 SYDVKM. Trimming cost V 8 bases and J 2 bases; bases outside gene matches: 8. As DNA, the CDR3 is TGTGCCAGCCAAGGGGACTACCAAAACACCGGGGAGCTGTTTTTT. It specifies CASQGDYQNTGELFF. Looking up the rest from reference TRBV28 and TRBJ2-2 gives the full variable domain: DVKVTQSSRYLVKRTGEKVFLECVQDMDHENMFWYRQDPGLGLRLIYFSYDVKMKEKGDIPEGYSVSREKKERFSLILESASTNQTSMYLCASQGDYQNTGELFFGEGSRLTVL.

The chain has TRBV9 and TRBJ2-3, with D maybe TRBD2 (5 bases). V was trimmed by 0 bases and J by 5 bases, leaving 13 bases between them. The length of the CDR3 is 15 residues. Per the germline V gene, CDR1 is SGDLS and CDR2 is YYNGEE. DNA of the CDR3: TGTGCCAGCAGCGTAGGTGGTCTGGCGGGAGATACGCAGTATTTT. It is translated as CASSVGGLAGDTQYF.

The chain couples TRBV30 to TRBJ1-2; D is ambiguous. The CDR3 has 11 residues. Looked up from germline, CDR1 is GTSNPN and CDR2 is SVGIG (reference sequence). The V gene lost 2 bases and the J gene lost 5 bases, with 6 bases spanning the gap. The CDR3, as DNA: TGTGCCTGGAGTATCGGGTATGGCTACACCTTC. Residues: CAWSIGYGYTF. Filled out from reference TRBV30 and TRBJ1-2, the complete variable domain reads SQTIHQWPATLVQPVGSPLSLECTVEGTSNPNLYWYRQAAGRGLQLLFYSVGIGQISSEVPQNLSASRPQDRQFILSSKKLLLSDSGFYLCAWSIGYGYTFGSGTRLTVV.

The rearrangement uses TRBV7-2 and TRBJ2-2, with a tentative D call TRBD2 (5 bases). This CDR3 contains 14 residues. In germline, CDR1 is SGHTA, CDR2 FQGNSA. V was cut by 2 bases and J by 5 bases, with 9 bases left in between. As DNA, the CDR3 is TGTGCCAGCAGCTTAAATGGCGGGACCGGGGAGCTGTTTTTT. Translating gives CASSLNGGTGELFF. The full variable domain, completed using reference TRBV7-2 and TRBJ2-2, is GAGVSQSPSNKVTEKGKDVELRCDPISGHTALYWYRQSLGQGLEFLIYFQGNSAPDKSGLPSDRFSAERTGGSVSTLTIQRTQQEDSAVYLCASSLNGGTGELFFGEGSRLTVL.

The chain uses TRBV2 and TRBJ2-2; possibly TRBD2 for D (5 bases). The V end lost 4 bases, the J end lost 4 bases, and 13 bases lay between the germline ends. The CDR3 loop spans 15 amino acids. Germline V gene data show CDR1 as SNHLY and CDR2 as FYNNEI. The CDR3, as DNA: TGTGCCAGCAGTGGAGGGATCCGGAGCACCGGGGAGCTGTTTTTT. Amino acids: CASSGGIRSTGELFF.